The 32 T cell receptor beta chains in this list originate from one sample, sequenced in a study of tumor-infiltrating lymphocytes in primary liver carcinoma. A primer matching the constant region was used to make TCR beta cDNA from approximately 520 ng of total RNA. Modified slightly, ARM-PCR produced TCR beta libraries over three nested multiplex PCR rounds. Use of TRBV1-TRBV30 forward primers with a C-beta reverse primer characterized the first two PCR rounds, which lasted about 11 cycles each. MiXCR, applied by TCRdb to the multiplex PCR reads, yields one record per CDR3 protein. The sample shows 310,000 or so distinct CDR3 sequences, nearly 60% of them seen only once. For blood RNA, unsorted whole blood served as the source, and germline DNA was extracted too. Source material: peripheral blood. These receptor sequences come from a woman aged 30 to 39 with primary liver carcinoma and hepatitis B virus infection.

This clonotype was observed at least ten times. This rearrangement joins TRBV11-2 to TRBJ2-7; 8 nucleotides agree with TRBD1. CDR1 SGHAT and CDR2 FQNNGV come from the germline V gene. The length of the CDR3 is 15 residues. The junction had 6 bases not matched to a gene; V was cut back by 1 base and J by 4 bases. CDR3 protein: CASSLVAGGVYEQYF. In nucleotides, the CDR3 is TGTGCCAGCAGCTTAGTTGCAGGGGGCGTTTACGAGCAGTACTTC.

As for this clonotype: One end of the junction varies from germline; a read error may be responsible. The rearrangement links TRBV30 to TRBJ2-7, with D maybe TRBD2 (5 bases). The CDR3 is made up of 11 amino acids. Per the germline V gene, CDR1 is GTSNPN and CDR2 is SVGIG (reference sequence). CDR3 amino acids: CAWGFLGGQYF. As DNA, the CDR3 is TGTGCCTGGGGTTTTCTTGGAGGTCAGTATTTC.

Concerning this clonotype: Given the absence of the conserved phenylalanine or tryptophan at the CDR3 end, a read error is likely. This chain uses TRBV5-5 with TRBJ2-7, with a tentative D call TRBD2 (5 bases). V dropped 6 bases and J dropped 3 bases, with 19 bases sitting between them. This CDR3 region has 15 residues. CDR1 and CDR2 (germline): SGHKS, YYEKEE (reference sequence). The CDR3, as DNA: TGTGCCAGCAAAATTTCCCCCCTGGGAGACTACGAGCAGTACTTA. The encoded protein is CASKISPLGDYEQYL.

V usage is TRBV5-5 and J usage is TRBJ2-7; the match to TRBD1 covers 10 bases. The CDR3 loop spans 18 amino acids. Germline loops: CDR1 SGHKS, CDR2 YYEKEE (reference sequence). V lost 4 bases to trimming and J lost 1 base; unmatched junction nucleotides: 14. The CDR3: CASSPTGTGVGLSYEQYF. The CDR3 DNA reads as TGTGCCAGCAGCCCAACCGGGACAGGGGTCGGCCTTTCCTACGAGCAGTACTTC.

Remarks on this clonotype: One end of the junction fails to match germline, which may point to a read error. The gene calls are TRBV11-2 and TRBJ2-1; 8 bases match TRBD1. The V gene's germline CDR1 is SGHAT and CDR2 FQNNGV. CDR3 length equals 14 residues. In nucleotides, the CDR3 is TGTGCCATCAGCGTGACAGGGGTTTACAACGAGCAGTTCTTC. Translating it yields CAISVTGVYNEQFF.

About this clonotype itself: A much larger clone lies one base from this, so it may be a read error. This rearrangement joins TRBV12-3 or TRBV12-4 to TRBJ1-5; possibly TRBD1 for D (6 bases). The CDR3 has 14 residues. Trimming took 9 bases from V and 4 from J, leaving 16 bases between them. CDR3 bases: TGTGCCAGAAGTATGGGAGGGGGAAATCAGCCCCAGCATTTT. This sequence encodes CARSMGGGNQPQHF.

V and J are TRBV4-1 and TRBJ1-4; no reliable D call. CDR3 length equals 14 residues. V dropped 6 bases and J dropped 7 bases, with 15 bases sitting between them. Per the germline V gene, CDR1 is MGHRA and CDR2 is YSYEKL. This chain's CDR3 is CASRGFLVGEKLFF. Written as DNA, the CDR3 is TGCGCCAGCAGGGGGTTCCTCGTAGGTGAAAAACTGTTTTTT.

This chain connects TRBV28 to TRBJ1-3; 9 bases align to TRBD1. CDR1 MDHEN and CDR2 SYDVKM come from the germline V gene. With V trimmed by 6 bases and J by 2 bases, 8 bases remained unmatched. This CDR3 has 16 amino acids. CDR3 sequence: CASSPGQGFTGNTIYF. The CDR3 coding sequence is TGTGCCAGCAGCCCAGGACAGGGGTTTACTGGAAACACCATATATTTT.

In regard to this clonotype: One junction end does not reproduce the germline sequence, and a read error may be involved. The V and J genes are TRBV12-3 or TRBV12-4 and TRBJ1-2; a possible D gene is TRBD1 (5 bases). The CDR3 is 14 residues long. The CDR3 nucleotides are TGTGCCGGCAGTTGGGCGCAAGGGGCAGGTGGCTACACCTTC. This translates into CAGSWAQGAGGYTF.

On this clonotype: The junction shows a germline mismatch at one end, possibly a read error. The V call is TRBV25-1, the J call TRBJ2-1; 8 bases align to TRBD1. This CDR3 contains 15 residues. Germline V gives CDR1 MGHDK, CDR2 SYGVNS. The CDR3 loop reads CASNERTGTGNEQFF. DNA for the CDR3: TGTGCCAGCAATGAAAGGACAGGGACTGGGAATGAGCAGTTCTTC.

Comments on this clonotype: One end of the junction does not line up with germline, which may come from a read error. In DNA, the CDR3 is TGTGCCAACAGCCCATGGGCCCGATCGGGGGTAACTAATGAAAAACTGTTTTTT. As protein: CANSPWARSGVTNEKLFF. The chain is built from TRBV4-2 and TRBJ1-4; tentatively, D is TRBD1 (5 bases). The CDR3 consists of 18 residues. Germline V gene sequence: CDR1 LGHNA, CDR2 YNFKEQ.

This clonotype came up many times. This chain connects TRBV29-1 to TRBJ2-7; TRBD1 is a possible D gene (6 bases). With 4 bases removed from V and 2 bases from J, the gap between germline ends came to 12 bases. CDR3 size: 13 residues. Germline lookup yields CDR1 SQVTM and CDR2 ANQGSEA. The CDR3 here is CSVVAGAPYEQYF. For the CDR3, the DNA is TGCAGCGTTGTGGCAGGGGCCCCCTACGAGCAGTACTTC.

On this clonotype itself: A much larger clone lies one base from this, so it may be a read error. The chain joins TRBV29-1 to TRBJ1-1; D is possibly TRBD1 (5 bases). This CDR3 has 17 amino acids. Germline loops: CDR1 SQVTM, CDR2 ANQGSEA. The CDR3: CSVAPSRGEVSNTGAFF. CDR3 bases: TGCAGCGTAGCTCCTTCAAGGGGCGAGGTATCGAACACTGGAGCTTTCTTT.

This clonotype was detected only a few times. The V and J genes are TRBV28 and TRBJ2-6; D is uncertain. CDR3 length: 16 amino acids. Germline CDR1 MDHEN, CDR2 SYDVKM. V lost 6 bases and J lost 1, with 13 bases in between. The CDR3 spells CASSRNGFSGANVLTF. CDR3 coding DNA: TGTGCCAGCAGCCGCAATGGGTTTTCTGGGGCCAACGTCCTGACTTTC.

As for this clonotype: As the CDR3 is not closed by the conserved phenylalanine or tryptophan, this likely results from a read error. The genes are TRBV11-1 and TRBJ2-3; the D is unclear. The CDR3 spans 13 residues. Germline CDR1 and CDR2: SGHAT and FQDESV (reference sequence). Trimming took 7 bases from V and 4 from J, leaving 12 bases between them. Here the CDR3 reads CASNLNTPDTQYL. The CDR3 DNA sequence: TGTGCCAGCAACCTCAATACCCCAGATACGCAGTATCTT.

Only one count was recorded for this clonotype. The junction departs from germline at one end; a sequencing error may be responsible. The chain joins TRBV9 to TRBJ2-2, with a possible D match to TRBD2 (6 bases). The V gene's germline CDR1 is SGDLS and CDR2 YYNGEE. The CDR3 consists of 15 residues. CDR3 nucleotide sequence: TGTGCCAGCAGCGACCGACAGAGCCCCACCGGGGGGCTGTTTTTT. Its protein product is CASSDRQSPTGGLFF.

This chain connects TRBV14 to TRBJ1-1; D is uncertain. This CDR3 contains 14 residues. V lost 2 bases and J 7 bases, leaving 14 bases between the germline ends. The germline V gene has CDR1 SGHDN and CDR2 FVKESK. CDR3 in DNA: TGTGCCAGCAGCCAACCTGGGATGAACGATGAAGCTTTCTTT. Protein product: CASSQPGMNDEAFF. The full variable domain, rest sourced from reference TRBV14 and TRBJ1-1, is EAGVTQFPSHSVIEKGQTVTLRCDPISGHDNLYWYRRVMGKEIKFLLHFVKESKQDESGMPNNRFLAERTGGTYSTLKVQPAELEDSGVYFCASSQPGMNDEAFFGQGTRLTVV.

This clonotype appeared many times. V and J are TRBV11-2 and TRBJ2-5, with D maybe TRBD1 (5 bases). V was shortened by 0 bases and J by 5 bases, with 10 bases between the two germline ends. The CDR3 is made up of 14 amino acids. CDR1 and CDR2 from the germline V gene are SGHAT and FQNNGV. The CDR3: CASSLDPRQETQYF. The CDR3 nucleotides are TGTGCCAGCAGCTTAGATCCCCGACAGGAGACCCAGTACTTC.

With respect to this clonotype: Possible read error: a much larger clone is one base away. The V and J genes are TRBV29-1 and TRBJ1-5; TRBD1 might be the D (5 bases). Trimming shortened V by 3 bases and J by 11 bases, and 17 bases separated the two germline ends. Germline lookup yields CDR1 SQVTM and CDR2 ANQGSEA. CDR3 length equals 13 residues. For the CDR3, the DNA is TGCAGCGTTGAGGTCCTCGGGACCAGCGCCCAGCATTTT. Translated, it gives CSVEVLGTSAQHF.

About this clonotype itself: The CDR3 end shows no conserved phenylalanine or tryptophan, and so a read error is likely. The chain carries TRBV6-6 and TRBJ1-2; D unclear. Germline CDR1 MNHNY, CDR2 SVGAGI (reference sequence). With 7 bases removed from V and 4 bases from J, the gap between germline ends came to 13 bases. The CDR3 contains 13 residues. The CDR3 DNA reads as TGTGCCAGCACACTGACGAACGGCTATGGCTACACCTAC. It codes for CASTLTNGYGYTY.

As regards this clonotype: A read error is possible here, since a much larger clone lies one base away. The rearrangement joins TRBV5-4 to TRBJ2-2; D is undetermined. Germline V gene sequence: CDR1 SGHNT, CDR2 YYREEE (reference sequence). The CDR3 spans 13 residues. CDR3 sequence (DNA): TGTGTCAGCAGCTTGCTGGGCGCCGGGGAGCTGTTTTTT. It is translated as CVSSLLGAGELFF.

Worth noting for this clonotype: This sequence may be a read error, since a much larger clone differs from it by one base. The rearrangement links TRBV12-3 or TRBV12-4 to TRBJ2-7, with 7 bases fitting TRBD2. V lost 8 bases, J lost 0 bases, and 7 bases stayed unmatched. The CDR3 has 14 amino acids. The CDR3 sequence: CASCTSVLSYEQYF. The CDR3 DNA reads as TGTGCCAGCTGTACTAGCGTACTCTCCTACGAGCAGTACTTC.

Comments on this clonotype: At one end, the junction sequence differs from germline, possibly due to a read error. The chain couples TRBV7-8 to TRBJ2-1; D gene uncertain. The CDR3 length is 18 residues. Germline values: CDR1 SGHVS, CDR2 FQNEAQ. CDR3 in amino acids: CVSSSQSELDQYYNEQFF. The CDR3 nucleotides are TGTGTCAGCAGCTCCCAGTCCGAGTTGGACCAGTACTACAATGAGCAGTTCTTC.

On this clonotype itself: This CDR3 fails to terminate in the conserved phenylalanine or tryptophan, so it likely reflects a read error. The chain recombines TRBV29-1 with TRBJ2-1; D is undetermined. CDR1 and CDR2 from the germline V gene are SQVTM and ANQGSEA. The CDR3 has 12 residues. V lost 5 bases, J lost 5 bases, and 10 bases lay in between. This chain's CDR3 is CSVKSFHNEQFL. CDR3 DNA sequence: TGCAGCGTTAAGAGTTTCCACAATGAGCAGTTCCTC.

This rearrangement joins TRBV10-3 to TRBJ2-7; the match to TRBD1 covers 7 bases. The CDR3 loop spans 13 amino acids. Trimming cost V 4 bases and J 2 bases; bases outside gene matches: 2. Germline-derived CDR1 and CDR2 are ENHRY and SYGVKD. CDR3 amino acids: CAISAGQAYEQYF. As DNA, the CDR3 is TGTGCCATCAGTGCTGGACAGGCCTACGAGCAGTACTTC.

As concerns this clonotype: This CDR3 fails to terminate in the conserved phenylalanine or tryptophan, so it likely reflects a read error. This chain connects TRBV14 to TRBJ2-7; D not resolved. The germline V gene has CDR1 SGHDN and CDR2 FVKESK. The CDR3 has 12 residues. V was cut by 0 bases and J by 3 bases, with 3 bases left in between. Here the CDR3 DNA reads TGTGCCAGCAGCCAAGATATCTACGAGCAGTACTAC. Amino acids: CASSQDIYEQYY.

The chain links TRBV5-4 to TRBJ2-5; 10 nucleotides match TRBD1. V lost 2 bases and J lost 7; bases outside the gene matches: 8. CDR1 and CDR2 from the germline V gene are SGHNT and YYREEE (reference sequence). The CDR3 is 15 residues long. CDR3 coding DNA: TGTGCCAGCAGCTTTAGGGACAGGGGATCACTGACCCAGTACTTC. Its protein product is CASSFRDRGSLTQYF. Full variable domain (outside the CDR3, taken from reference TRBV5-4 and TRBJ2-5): ETGVTQSPTHLIKTRGQQVTLRCSSQSGHNTVSWYQQALGQGPQFIFQYYREEENGRGNFPPRFSGLQFPNYSSELNVNALELDDSALYLCASSFRDRGSLTQYFGPGTRLLVL.

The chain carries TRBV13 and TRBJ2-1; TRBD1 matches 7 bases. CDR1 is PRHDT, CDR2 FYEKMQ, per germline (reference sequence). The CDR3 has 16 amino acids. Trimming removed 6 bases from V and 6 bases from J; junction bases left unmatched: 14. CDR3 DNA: TGTGCCAGCAGTTTACTCCGGGACAGATTACTCAATGAGCAGTTCTTC. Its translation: CASSLLRDRLLNEQFF. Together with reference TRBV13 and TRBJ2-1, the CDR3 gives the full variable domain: AAGVIQSPRHLIKEKRETATLKCYPIPRHDTVYWYQQGPGQDPQFLISFYEKMQSDKGSIPDRFSAQQFSDYHSELNMSSLELGDSALYFCASSLLRDRLLNEQFFGPGTRLTVL.

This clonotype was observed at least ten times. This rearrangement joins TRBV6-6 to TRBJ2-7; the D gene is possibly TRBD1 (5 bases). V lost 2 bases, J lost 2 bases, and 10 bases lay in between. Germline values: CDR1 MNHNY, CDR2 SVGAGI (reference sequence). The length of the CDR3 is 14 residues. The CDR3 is CASSYDSLAYEQYF. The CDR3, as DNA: TGTGCCAGCAGTTACGACAGCCTCGCCTACGAGCAGTACTTC.

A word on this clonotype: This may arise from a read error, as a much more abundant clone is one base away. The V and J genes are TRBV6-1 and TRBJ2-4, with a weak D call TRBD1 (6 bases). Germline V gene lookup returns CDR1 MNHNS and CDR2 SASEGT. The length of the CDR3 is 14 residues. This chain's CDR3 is CASRPVGAKDIQYF. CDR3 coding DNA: TGTGCCAGCAGGCCGGTGGGGGCCAAAGACATTCAGTACTTC.

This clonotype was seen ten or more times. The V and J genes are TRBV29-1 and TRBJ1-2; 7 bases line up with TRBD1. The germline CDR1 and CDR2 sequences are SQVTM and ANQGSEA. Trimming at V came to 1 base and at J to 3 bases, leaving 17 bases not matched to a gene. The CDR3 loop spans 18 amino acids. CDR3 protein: CSVEGEGATGLRYYGYTF. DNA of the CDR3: TGCAGCGTTGAAGGGGAGGGGGCGACAGGGCTTCGGTACTATGGCTACACCTTC.

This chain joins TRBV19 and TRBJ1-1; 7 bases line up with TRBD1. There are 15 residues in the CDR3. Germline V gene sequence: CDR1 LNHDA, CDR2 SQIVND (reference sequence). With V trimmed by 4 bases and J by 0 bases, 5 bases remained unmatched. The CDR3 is CASSRTGFMNTEAFF. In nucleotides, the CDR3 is TGTGCCAGTAGTAGGACAGGATTCATGAACACTGAAGCTTTCTTT.